This is a list of T cell receptor beta chains from one sample in a study of T-cell reconstitution after alpha-beta-depleted transplantation in children. TCRdb ran MiXCR on the PCR reads and lists one entry per CDR3 protein. The sample has roughly 500,000 distinct CDR3 sequences, 8% to 11% seen once. This specimen was PBMCs, taken before TCRalphabeta/CD19-depleted stem cell transplant. Receptor source: a child aged 2 to 10 with inherited bone marrow failure, due to receive a stem cell transplant. CDR3s include the opening cysteine and the closing phenylalanine or tryptophan. The order of the fields is J gene, clone size, V gene, D gene, CDR3 protein, CDR3 DNA. D genes are given only for firm matches. Not all rows give a size; the values are once, few, many and, for expanded clones, a class.

TRBJ2-1	few	TRBV6-2/TRBV6-3	TRBD2	CASSDPAGAYNEQFF	TGTGCCAGCAGTGACCCGGCGGGAGCCTACAATGAGCAGTTCTTC
TRBJ2-3	many	TRBV24-1	TRBD2	CATSDRRLAGTDTQYF	TGTGCCACCAGTGATCGAAGACTAGCGGGCACAGATACGCAGTATTTT
TRBJ2-7	many	TRBV12-3/TRBV12-4	TRBD2	CASSLLAVTYEQYF	TGTGCCAGCAGTCTACTAGCGGTTACCTACGAGCAGTACTTC
TRBJ2-7	.	TRBV6-2/TRBV6-3	.	CASSYGRVREQYF	TGTGCCAGCAGTTACGGAAGGGTGAGAGAGCAGTACTTC
TRBJ1-5	few	TRBV27	.	CASSPGELRQPQHF	TGTGCCAGCAGCCCGGGAGAGTTAAGGCAGCCCCAGCATTTT
TRBJ2-4	many	TRBV6-2/TRBV6-3	.	CASTNGAGLAKNIQYF	TGTGCCAGCACCAACGGGGCCGGGCTAGCCAAAAACATTCAGTACTTC
TRBJ1-1	many	TRBV12-3/TRBV12-4	.	CASSPRRDAGSEAFF	TGTGCCAGCAGCCCGCGCCGGGATGCTGGATCTGAAGCTTTCTTT
TRBJ1-4	many	TRBV30	.	CAWGQGLTNEKLFF	TGTGCCTGGGGTCAGGGTCTAACTAATGAAAAACTGTTTTTT
TRBJ1-5	many	TRBV5-1	TRBD1	CATTTGGDQPQHF	TGCGCCACCACAACAGGGGGTGATCAGCCCCAGCATTTT
TRBJ2-7	few	TRBV5-4	.	CASSIGGPNEQYF	TGTGCCAGCAGCATCGGAGGGCCGAACGAGCAGTACTTC
TRBJ2-3	many	TRBV6-2/TRBV6-3	.	CASSSGLEVDTQYF	TGTGCCAGCAGTTCCGGGCTCGAGGTAGATACGCAGTATTTT
TRBJ2-3	many	TRBV28	.	CASRGVPDTQYF	TGTGCCAGCAGGGGGGTTCCAGATACGCAGTATTTT
TRBJ1-1	.	TRBV12-3/TRBV12-4	.	CASSLRGAGATEAFF	TGTGCCAGCAGTCTTAGAGGGGCGGGGGCGACTGAAGCTTTCTTT
TRBJ2-2	many	TRBV5-1	TRBD2	CASAGLAGVGGELFF	TGCGCCAGCGCCGGGCTAGCGGGAGTCGGCGGGGAGCTGTTTTTT
TRBJ1-5	.	TRBV10-3	TRBD1	CAAADRGDQPHHF	TGTGCCGCGGCGGACAGGGGAGATCAGCCCCACCATTTT
TRBJ2-2	.	TRBV7-7	TRBD2	CASSLIAGGPGTGELFF	TGTGCTAGCAGCTTAATAGCGGGAGGGCCAGGCACCGGGGAGCTGTTTTTT
TRBJ2-3	many	TRBV4-3	TRBD2	CASSQVGGGHTDTQYF	TGCGCCAGCAGCCAAGTCGGGGGGGGGCACACAGATACGCAGTATTTT
TRBJ1-2	.	TRBV18	.	CASSPFGDNNGYTF	TGTGCCAGCTCACCCTTCGGGGACAACAATGGCTACACCTTC
TRBJ1-1	many	TRBV5-1	TRBD1	CASSFDRGQGAFF	TGCGCCAGCAGCTTCGACAGGGGTCAAGGAGCTTTCTTT
TRBJ2-5	.	TRBV9	.	CASSVGGEQETQYF	TGTGCCAGCAGCGTAGGAGGAGAGCAAGAGACCCAGTACTTC
TRBJ2-7	many	TRBV20-1	TRBD2	CSAHSGERTSF	TGCAGTGCCCACAGCGGGGAGCGGACATCCTTC
TRBJ2-1	many	TRBV7-9	.	CASSLGWGSGTTQFF	TGTGCCAGCAGCTTAGGGTGGGGGAGCGGGACAACTCAGTTCTTC
TRBJ2-3	many	TRBV11-2	.	CASSLSGAPSTDTQYF	TGTGCCAGCAGCTTAAGCGGAGCCCCTAGCACAGATACGCAGTATTTT
TRBJ2-7	many	TRBV29-1	TRBD1	CSAKRAGGSYEQYF	TGCAGCGCCAAGAGGGCAGGGGGTTCCTACGAGCAGTACTTC
TRBJ2-7	many	TRBV18	.	CASSPFLAGSGEQYF	TGTGCCAGCTCACCCTTTTTGGCAGGGTCAGGCGAGCAGTACTTC
TRBJ2-2	few	TRBV20-1	TRBD2	CSARVGGRAYTGELFF	TGCAGTGCTAGAGTGGGCGGGAGGGCCTACACCGGGGAGCTGTTTTTT
TRBJ2-5	few	TRBV4-2	TRBD2	CASSLPSGRAQETQYF	TGTGCCAGCAGCCTGCCTAGCGGGAGGGCCCAAGAGACCCAGTACTTC
TRBJ2-1	.	TRBV12-3/TRBV12-4	TRBD2	CASSLVVSGRQSSYNEQFF	TGTGCCAGCAGTTTAGTGGTTAGCGGGAGGCAGAGCTCCTACAATGAGCAGTTCTTC
TRBJ2-7	many	TRBV20-1	TRBD2	CSASLGAGVWEQYF	TGCAGTGCTAGCCTCGGAGCGGGAGTATGGGAGCAGTACTTC
TRBJ2-3	many	TRBV29-1	TRBD2	CSVAGLAGYTDTQYF	TGCAGCGTCGCCGGACTAGCGGGATACACAGATACGCAGTATTTT
TRBJ2-2	many	TRBV15	TRBD1	CATSRGQGAANTGELFF	TGTGCCACCAGCAGAGGACAGGGGGCAGCGAACACCGGGGAGCTGTTTTTT
TRBJ2-2	many	TRBV5-4	TRBD2	CASSSLAGVRTGELFF	TGTGCCAGCAGCTCCTTAGCGGGAGTCCGCACCGGGGAGCTGTTTTTT
TRBJ2-2	few	TRBV12-3/TRBV12-4	TRBD2	CASRVGGTGELFF	TGTGCCAGCAGGGTGGGGGGGACCGGGGAGCTGTTTTTT
TRBJ2-3	.	TRBV11-2	.	CASSFGTMGDTQYF	TGTGCCAGCAGCTTTGGGACCATGGGAGATACGCAGTATTTT
TRBJ2-1	many	TRBV29-1	.	CSVDSGRDNEQFF	TGCAGCGTTGATTCGGGTAGGGACAATGAGCAGTTCTTC
TRBJ2-3	.	TRBV5-1	TRBD2	CASSPGTTGGPDTQYF	TGCGCCAGCAGCCCGGGGACTACAGGAGGCCCAGATACGCAGTATTTT
TRBJ2-5	few	TRBV12-3/TRBV12-4	.	CASLSGAVKETQYF	TGTGCCAGCCTTAGTGGGGCGGTTAAAGAGACCCAGTACTTC
TRBJ2-1	few	TRBV12-3/TRBV12-4	TRBD1	CASSLGPDRGLKNEQFF	TGTGCCAGCAGTTTAGGGCCGGACAGGGGGCTCAAAAATGAGCAGTTCTTC
TRBJ2-5	many	TRBV29-1	.	CSVEDGRLRETQYF	TGCAGCGTTGAAGACGGGAGACTCCGAGAGACCCAGTACTTC
TRBJ1-5	few	TRBV6-1	.	CASRKTDLEPQHF	TGTGCCAGCAGAAAGACCGACCTAGAGCCCCAGCATTTT
TRBJ2-7	many	TRBV28	.	CASSLSLGPPLSYEQYF	TGTGCCAGCAGTTTATCCCTCGGGCCTCCTCTCTCCTACGAGCAGTACTTC